These 8 T cell receptor beta chains were all obtained from the same sample, sequenced in a study of T cells in Graves' hyperthyroidism and ophthalmopathy. RNA transcripts gave rise to amplified TCR beta CDR3 regions. The primer set for the first-round RT-PCR of the TCR CDR3 was HTBI. MiXCR was run by TCRdb on the multiplex PCR reads, yielding one entry per CDR3 protein. Found here are 300,000 to 350,000 distinct CDR3 sequences, about 15% of them singletons; the top ten hold approximately 25%. The sequencing input was blood. Source of these receptors: a woman aged 30 to 39 with Graves' hyperthyroidism.

V is TRBV5-4 and J is TRBJ2-7; D is possibly TRBD2 (6 bases). Trimming left V 4 bases short and J 7 bases short, with 21 bases between. Germline values: CDR1 SGHNT, CDR2 YYREEE (reference sequence). There are 15 residues in the CDR3. The CDR3 DNA is TGTGCCAGCAGCGCGGGACTGGATGAGCTACGGGAGCAGTACTTC. This codes for CASSAGLDELREQYF.

The sample holds a few counts of this clonotype. The V and J genes are TRBV3-1 and TRBJ2-1; 10 nucleotides agree with TRBD2. This CDR3 spans 15 amino acids. The ends lost 0 bases at V and 12 bases at J; junction bases unmatched: 8. CDR1 LGHDT and CDR2 YNNKEL come from the germline V gene (reference sequence). The CDR3 region is CASSQDLGLAGGQFF. CDR3 DNA: TGTGCCAGCAGCCAAGATTTGGGGTTAGCGGGAGGGCAGTTCTTC.

This clonotype was detected ten times or more. V is TRBV3-1 and J is TRBJ1-1; D is undetermined. The germline V and J ends were trimmed by 7 bases and 1 base, with 4 bases remaining between them. Germline V gene lookup returns CDR1 LGHDT and CDR2 YNNKEL (reference sequence). CDR3 length: 11 amino acids. The CDR3 nucleotides are TGTGCCAGCACGAAGAACACTGAAGCTTTCTTT. Protein sequence: CASTKNTEAFF.

This clonotype was observed a few times. The V and J genes are TRBV20-1 and TRBJ2-3; 9 nucleotides line up with TRBD2. The CDR3 has 15 residues. The germline V gene has CDR1 DFQATT and CDR2 SNEGSKA (reference sequence). Germline trimming cut 1 base from V and 4 bases from J; bases unmatched to any gene: 6. The CDR3 sequence: CSARAISGSPDTQYF. The DNA for the CDR3 is TGCAGTGCTAGAGCGATTAGCGGGAGTCCAGATACGCAGTATTTT.

This clonotype was picked up many times. V and J are TRBV10-3 and TRBJ2-1; 9 bases match TRBD1. Germline values: CDR1 ENHRY, CDR2 SYGVKD. The CDR3 contains 14 residues. With 6 bases clipped from V and 2 bases from J, the junction kept 2 bases outside the gene matches. As DNA, the CDR3 is TGTGCCATCAGCCGACAGGGGGCCTACAATGAGCAGTTCTTC. Translated, it gives CAISRQGAYNEQFF.

This clonotype was seen at least ten times. The chain links TRBV10-2 to TRBJ2-2; TRBD2 aligns across 8 bases. V shed 5 bases and J 4 bases; nucleotides not matched to a gene: 3. Germline V CDR1 and CDR2: WSHSY, SAAADI. This CDR3 is 14 amino acids long. As DNA, the CDR3 is TGCGCCAGCAGTAGCGGGAGTACCACCGGGGAGCTGTTTTTT. This encodes CASSSGSTTGELFF.

This clonotype was seen at least ten times. The V gene is TRBV20-1, the J gene TRBJ1-5; no firm D call. V was shortened by 4 bases and J by 1 base, with 11 bases between the two germline ends. Germline V CDR1 and CDR2: DFQATT, SNEGSKA (reference sequence). The CDR3 has 14 amino acids. The CDR3 DNA reads as TGCAGTGCTATCAACCCCGGGAGCAATCAGCCCCAGCATTTT. It codes for CSAINPGSNQPQHF.

This clonotype was found many times. The CDR3 DNA reads TGTGCCACCCTGAACTATTACTCAGAAGCTTTCTTT. Protein sequence: CATLNYYSEAFF. This chain uses TRBV28 with TRBJ1-1; D is unclear. The CDR3 runs 12 residues. V lost 10 bases, J lost 8 bases, and 17 bases lay in between. Germline assignment: CDR1 MDHEN and CDR2 SYDVKM.